The clone carrying this TCR beta chain was recorded many times. What it binds is not known. The data derive from a study of T cells after posttransplantation cyclophosphamide. Findings and limits, study-wide: Later post-transplant blood repertoires were often dominated by donor CD8+ memory clones. Recipient CMV seropositivity and CMV reactivation strongly tracked TRB clonality. Skin or GI-infiltrating T cells shared few TRB sequences with blood.

Germline CDR1 SGHAT, CDR2 FQNNGV. This CDR3 has 14 residues. Losses at the gene ends were 5 bases for V and 6 bases for J; bases not matched to a gene: 5. Cyclophosphamide on days +3 and +4 followed busulfan-fludarabine conditioning and a marrow graft. The protocol was immunoSEQ multiplex PCR, while the TCRdb copy is restricted to in-frame clones and leaves out a portion. Captured here are roughly 3,300 clones, none seen once; the top ten comprise roughly 13%. This rearrangement joins TRBV11-2 to TRBJ1-3; 9 bases match TRBD1. This sequence was found in a female patient over 55 who received an allogeneic stem cell transplant from a related donor and was CMV-positive. Some T cells may be graft donor cells. Sequencing used PBMCs, obtained after allogeneic stem cell transplant with posttransplant cyclophosphamide. This CDR3 is CASSTGTGQNTIYF. In DNA form, the CDR3 reads TGTGCCAGCAGCACCGGGACAGGGCAAAACACCATATATTTT.